These 7 T cell receptor beta chains share one sample of origin, sequenced in a study of human T cells and chemical hapten exposure. MiXCR, applied by TCRdb to the RACE reads, yields one record per CDR3 protein. Seen here are about 140,000 distinct CDR3 sequences, around 11% observed once, and the top ten hold 1.3% to 1.5%. The time point was: patch test 2, 6 weeks after DPC sensitization. Noted treatment: therapeutic diphenylcyclopropenone sensitization with weekly scalp DPC. Sequenced material: whole blood, taken in connection with sensitization to the hapten diphenylcyclopropenone (DPC). These receptors came from a woman in her forties or fifties with alopecia areata. Some clones in this sample may be carry-over from other donors' samples.

This clonotype was observed many times. The genes are TRBV6-2 or TRBV6-3 and TRBJ2-6; 8 bases align to TRBD1. The length of the CDR3 is 16 residues. The germline V gene has CDR1 MNHEY and CDR2 SVGEGT. Trimming at V came to 5 bases and at J to 0 bases, leaving 3 bases not matched to a gene. This CDR3 reads CASSGQGSSGANVLTF. As DNA, the CDR3 is TGTGCCAGCAGTGGACAGGGTAGCTCTGGGGCCAACGTCCTGACTTTC.

This clonotype was picked up a small number of times. The V and J genes are TRBV6-6 and TRBJ2-7; 8 nucleotides line up with TRBD2. This CDR3 has 16 residues. Trimming at V came to 4 bases and at J to 4 bases, leaving 12 bases not matched to a gene. Germline assignment: CDR1 MNHNY and CDR2 SVGAGI (reference sequence). CDR3 in amino acids: CASSFVGAREAYEQYF. The CDR3 DNA sequence: TGTGCCAGCAGTTTCGTCGGGGCGCGGGAGGCGTACGAGCAGTACTTC.

There are many counts of this clonotype. V and J are TRBV6-1 and TRBJ2-2; D possibly corresponds to TRBD2 (5 bases). Trimming pared 2 bases from V and 0 bases from J, leaving 16 bases between. Germline values: CDR1 MNHNS, CDR2 SASEGT. The CDR3 length is 18 residues. CDR3 sequence (DNA): TGTGCCAGCAGTGAAACGGGGTTGATGGCGGCGAACACCGGGGAGCTGTTTTTT. It translates to CASSETGLMAANTGELFF.

This clonotype occurred many times. This chain uses TRBV6-2 or TRBV6-3 with TRBJ2-4; D gene ambiguous. The CDR3 has 13 amino acids. The V end was cut by 5 bases, the J end by 4 bases, with 9 bases between. The germline gives CDR1 MNHEY, CDR2 SVGEGT. CDR3 in amino acids: CASSRQPKNIQYF. CDR3 DNA sequence: TGTGCCAGCAGTCGCCAGCCAAAAAACATTCAGTACTTC.

In its sample, this clonotype was seen once. The chain joins TRBV12-5 to TRBJ2-5; no clear D. CDR1 and CDR2 from the germline V gene are LGHNT and FRNRAP. This CDR3 has 12 amino acids. V lost 9 bases and J 5 bases, leaving 13 bases between the germline ends. The CDR3 loop reads CASAAASETQYF. The CDR3 coding sequence is TGTGCTAGCGCTGCGGCATCGGAGACCCAGTACTTC.

There are a few counts of this clonotype. The chain uses TRBV7-8 and TRBJ2-7; tentatively, D is TRBD2 (5 bases). The length of the CDR3 is 13 residues. Germline values: CDR1 SGHVS, CDR2 FQNEAQ. V lost 3 bases and J lost 5, with 11 bases in between. The CDR3 DNA reads as TGTGCCAGCAGCTTGGAGGTGATAGACGAGCAGTACTTC. Protein product: CASSLEVIDEQYF.

In this sample, this clonotype turned up many times. This rearrangement joins TRBV18 to TRBJ2-7, with D hard to call. V lost 3 bases, J lost 3 bases, and 6 bases lay in between. The CDR3 is 12 amino acids. Germline V gives CDR1 KGHSH, CDR2 LQKENI. CDR3 nucleotides: TGTGCCAGCTCACCTCAGAGCTACGAGCAGTACTTC. The encoded protein is CASSPQSYEQYF.